This T cell receptor (beta chain) was obtained from a study of T cells in Graves' hyperthyroidism and ophthalmopathy. The germline gives CDR1 SQVTM, CDR2 ANQGSEA. Trimming stripped 0 bases from V and 0 bases from J, with 9 bases between. There are 14 residues in the CDR3. RNA transcripts yielded amplified TCR beta CDR3 regions. Initially, a first-round RT-PCR of the TCR CDR3 employed the HTBI primer set. MiXCR was run by TCRdb on the multiplex PCR reads, yielding one entry per CDR3 protein. This table has more than 650,000 distinct CDR3 sequences, about 14% appearing once. This clonotype came up many times. Across 18 months, stable Graves' hyperthyroidism was marked by no progression to ophthalmopathy.

The sequenced material came from blood. This clonotype originated in a young woman with Graves' hyperthyroidism. The gene calls are TRBV29-1 and TRBJ2-7, with a weak D call TRBD1 (6 bases). Here the CDR3 DNA reads TGCAGCGTTGAAGACAGGGGCACCTCCTACGAGCAGTACTTC. It translates to CSVEDRGTSYEQYF.